This TCR beta chain was identified in a study of blood T cell repertoires in COVID-19. At the level of the study: Researchers got acute and convalescent COVID-19 samples from the United States, Italy and Spain. The cDNA or gDNA used as material had been derived from T cells, B-cell-depleted T cells, or PBMCs.

Per the original methods: Amplifying reference gene primers gave estimates of nucleated cell counts. Sequencing was performed with immunoSEQ multiplex PCR; in TCRdb, only in-frame clones are kept and a portion is missing. V, J and clone size were drawn from that table, and D and trimming were deduced from the DNA. The sample comprises tens of thousands of clones, 75% to 95% of which are singletons, and just under 4% rests with the top ten. The V and J ends lost 4 bases and 6 bases, in that order; junction bases with no gene match: 7. This CDR3 contains 15 residues. CDR1 SEHNR and CDR2 FQNEAQ come from the germline V gene (reference sequence).

The TCR comes from a woman between 45 and 60 years old in a cohort sampled during active COVID-19. The V and J genes are TRBV7-9 and TRBJ2-3; 10 nucleotides match TRBD1. Sequencing input: peripheral blood. CDR3 in DNA: TGTGCCAGCAGCTCGGGGGACAGGGGTTGGGATACGCAGTATTTT. Translation: CASSSGDRGWDTQYF.